The 8 T cell receptor beta chains below all came from one sample that was sequenced in a study of glioma-infiltrating T cells. Using RNA template, CDR3s of TCR alpha and beta were amplified with iRepertoire arm-PCR. TCRdb recomputed calls from the multiplex PCR reads with MiXCR, one row per CDR3 protein. This sample has about 190,000 distinct CDR3 sequences, with over 30% found just once. Sequenced: glioma tissue, nonneoplastic brain tissue, or PBMCs (not recorded which). The receptors shown here come from a human donor with low-grade glioma or glioblastoma, undergoing nonglioma brain surgery, or in good health (not recorded which).

This clonotype was detected ten times or more. J is TRBJ2-5 and V is TRBV2, with no clear D. Trimming stripped 11 bases from V and 2 bases from J, with 9 bases between. The germline V gene has CDR1 SNHLY and CDR2 FYNNEI. The length of the CDR3 is 11 residues. CDR3 loop: CAGRLQETQYF. For the CDR3, the DNA is TGTGCCGGACGGCTACAAGAGACCCAGTACTTC.

This clonotype appeared many times. The chain uses TRBV2 and TRBJ2-1, with 11 bases identical to TRBD2. V was clipped by 5 bases and J by 3 bases; unmatched bases: 6. Germline V gene lookup returns CDR1 SNHLY and CDR2 FYNNEI. The CDR3 has 16 residues. CDR3 sequence (DNA): TGTGCCAGCAGTCGGGGGACTAGCGGAATCTACAATGAGCAGTTCTTC. It yields the protein CASSRGTSGIYNEQFF.

Note on this clonotype: This clone may be a read error of a much larger clone one base away. J is TRBJ2-4 and V is TRBV28; unclear D gene. Germline values: CDR1 MDHEN, CDR2 SYDVKM. There are 15 residues in the CDR3. Here the CDR3 DNA reads TGTGCCAGCGGTTTCCCCCCCGGCACTAAAAACATTCAGTACTTC. It codes for CASGFPPGTKNIQYF.

This clonotype has just a few counts. This may arise from a read error, as a much more abundant clone is one base away. The chain couples TRBV27 to TRBJ1-4, with D perhaps matching TRBD1 (6 bases). The CDR3 is 15 amino acids. The V and J ends lost 0 bases and 7 bases respectively, with 12 bases between them. Germline V gives CDR1 MNHEY, CDR2 SMNVEV (reference sequence). The CDR3 loop reads CASSLSWGQGEKLFF. The CDR3, as DNA: TGTGCCAGCAGTTTATCGTGGGGGCAGGGTGAAAAACTGTTTTTT.

Note on this clonotype: One end of the junction fails to match germline, which may point to a read error. The chain carries TRBV7-2 and TRBJ2-3; D not resolved. This CDR3 spans 15 amino acids. Germline V gene sequence: CDR1 SGHTA, CDR2 FQGNSA. CDR3 bases: TGTGCCAGCGGCTTAGTGGTTGTTAGCACAGATACGCAGTATTTT. It is translated as CASGLVVVSTDTQYF.

This chain connects TRBV6-2 or TRBV6-3 to TRBJ2-1; D unresolved. This CDR3 is built from 11 residues. Between the trimmed V and J ends, which lost 6 bases and 10 bases, there was a span of 10 bases. CDR1 MNHEY and CDR2 SVGEGT come from the germline V gene. CDR3 residues: CASRDSHEQFF. The CDR3 DNA follows: TGTGCCAGCAGAGATTCGCACGAGCAGTTCTTC.

This clonotype was picked up many times. The junction shows a germline mismatch at one end, possibly a read error. This chain uses TRBV7-7 with TRBJ2-5, with 13 bases lining up with TRBD2. In germline, CDR1 is SSHAT, CDR2 FNYEAQ (reference sequence). The CDR3 runs 16 residues. CDR3 residues: CASSFQGLAGQETQYF. The CDR3 coding sequence is TGTGCTAGCAGCTTTCAGGGACTAGCGGGACAAGAGACCCAGTACTTC.

This clonotype was seen more than once but under ten times. This chain connects TRBV15 to TRBJ2-1; unclear D gene. Trimming shortened V by 6 bases and J by 13 bases, and 19 bases separated the two germline ends. Germline-derived CDR1 and CDR2 are LNHNV and YYDKDF (reference sequence). The CDR3 runs to 13 residues. This chain's CDR3 is CATSRRRQETQFF. CDR3 sequence (DNA): TGTGCCACCAGTCGGCGCCGACAAGAGACCCAGTTCTTC.